The rows below give T cell receptor beta chains drawn from one sample of a study of shared clonotypes between healthy human individuals. Libraries were prepared by immunoSEQ multiplex PCR; TCRdb keeps only in-frame clonotypes and omits some of them. The table lists about 1,500,000 clones, roughly 96% of them singletons. Sequenced input: naive CD4+ T cells sorted from blood. All receptors derive from a man between 25 and 39 years old in good health. Each CDR3 is given with its conserved first and last residue. D genes are given only for firm matches. Only some rows state a clone size, as once, few, many or a class for expanded clones.

. | TRBJ1-4 | . | TRBV10-2 | TGCGCCAGCAGTTTGACATTTCCAACTAATGAAAAACTGTTTTTT | CASSLTFPTNEKLFF
. | TRBJ2-3 | . | TRBV6-1 | TGTGCCAGCAGTGAATATTATACCTTGGATACGCAGTATTTT | CASSEYYTLDTQYF
. | TRBJ2-7 | . | TRBV29-1 | TGCAGCGTTGGACAGCACGAGCAGTACTTC | CSVGQHEQYF
. | TRBJ2-1 | once | TRBV11-3 | TGTGCCAGCAGCTTAGATGGTACCCATGAGCAGTTCTTC | CASSLDGTHEQFF
. | TRBJ1-1 | . | TRBV5-1 | TGCGCCAGCAGCTTGGGTGGCGCGGGGGACACTGAAGCTTTCTTT | CASSLGGAGDTEAFF
. | TRBJ1-2 | . | TRBV9 | TGTGCCAGCAGCGTAGCCCCCCGGGACAAGGAGATACCAGCTAACTATGGCTACACCTTC | CASSVAPRDKEIPANYGYTF
. | TRBJ2-7 | . | TRBV5-4 | TGTGCCAGCAGCCTACTTCCCTACGAGCAGTACTTC | CASSLLPYEQYF
. | TRBJ2-5 | . | TRBV7-8 | TGTGCCAGCAGCCTTCAGAGGGGGACCCAGTACTTC | CASSLQRGTQYF
. | TRBJ2-1 | . | TRBV28 | TGTGCCAGCAGTGTTAGTTCCTCCAATGAGCAGTTCTTC | CASSVSSSNEQFF
TRBD2 | TRBJ2-7 | . | TRBV4-2 | TGTGCCAGCAGCCAAGATACCGCTAGCGGGAGGGCCCACGAGCAGTACTTC | CASSQDTASGRAHEQYF
. | TRBJ1-1 | once | TRBV7-9 | TGTGCCAGCAGCTTACAGGCCTTGAACACTGAAGCTTTCTTT | CASSLQALNTEAFF
. | TRBJ2-3 | once | TRBV30 | TGTGCCTGGAGTGACACAGATACGCAGTATTTT | CAWSDTDTQYF
. | TRBJ2-7 | . | TRBV7-9 | TGTGCCAGCAGCTTAAGGCGGACAAATCAGCACGAGCAGTACTTC | CASSLRRTNQHEQYF
. | TRBJ2-7 | . | TRBV28 | TGTGCCAGCAGCCCACAGGGATACGAGCAGTACTTC | CASSPQGYEQYF
. | TRBJ2-2 | . | TRBV30 | TGTGCCTGGGTCCAGGGACGAACCGGGGAGCTGTTTTTT | CAWVQGRTGELFF
. | TRBJ1-1 | once | TRBV30 | TGTGCCTGGAGGAAGGAGACCGGGCTGAGGACTGAAGCTTTCTTT | CAWRKETGLRTEAFF
. | TRBJ1-2 | . | TRBV7-2 | TGTGCCAGCAGCTTAGTGGGCAGGGGTACCCCCTCGTATGGCTACACCTTC | CASSLVGRGTPSYGYTF
TRBD1 | TRBJ1-5 | . | TRBV15 | TGTGCCACCAGCAGAGAACTTGGGACAGGTGGGTACGAGGACAATCAGCCCCAGCATTTT | CATSRELGTGGYEDNQPQHF
. | TRBJ1-2 | . | TRBV28 | TGTGCCAGCAGTTTACGGGCAGGGACTCGGCTGGACTATGGCTACACCTTC | CASSLRAGTRLDYGYTF
. | TRBJ2-2 | . | TRBV7-9 | TGTGCCAGCATCCCTGGCGGGGCGGGCACCGGGGAGCTGTTTTTT | CASIPGGAGTGELFF
. | TRBJ1-4 | . | TRBV10-3 | TGTGCCTCCTCCGGGGGAACTAATGAAAAACTGTTTTTT | CASSGGTNEKLFF
. | TRBJ1-1 | . | TRBV5-1 | TGCGCCAGCACCCAATTAGGGGTGAACACTGAAGCTTTCTTT | CASTQLGVNTEAFF
. | TRBJ2-5 | . | TRBV10-3 | TGTGCCATCAGTGAGTCGAACAACCAAGAGACCCAGTACTTC | CAISESNNQETQYF
. | TRBJ1-1 | . | TRBV19 | TGTGCCAGTAGACCAGACAGAGCGAACACTGAAGCTTTCTTT | CASRPDRANTEAFF
. | TRBJ1-1 | . | TRBV2 | TGTGCCAGCAGTGAGTGGAACACTGAAGCTTTCTTT | CASSEWNTEAFF